This T cell receptor beta chain was observed in a study of blood T cell repertoires in COVID-19. Study information: Donors in the United States, Italy and Spain gave samples during acute or convalescent COVID-19. PBMCs, B-cell-depleted T cells, or T cells were the source of the cDNA or gDNA that made up the material.

The data were produced by immunoSEQ multiplex PCR, yet TCRdb's version contains in-frame clones alone and is incomplete. The repertoire has hundreds of thousands of clones, around 89% of them found once; the top ten carry more than 0.8%. CDR3 length: 15 amino acids. V was pared by 2 bases and J by 2 bases, with 2 bases of the junction left unmatched. Germline V lookup: CDR1 SGHAT, CDR2 FQNNGV. Assignment of participants to cohorts was predicated upon participant-reported clinical history. Among Cohort 3 donors, those recovered had two negative PCRs, clearance, or symptom resolution. The specimen was PBMCs or T cells enriched from blood (not recorded which). J is TRBJ2-1 and V is TRBV11-2; 8 nucleotides match TRBD1. The receptor was isolated from a young man who had recovered from COVID-19. CDR3 DNA: TGTGCCAGCAGCTTATCGGGACAGGCCTACAATGAGCAGTTCTTC. This sequence encodes CASSLSGQAYNEQFF.